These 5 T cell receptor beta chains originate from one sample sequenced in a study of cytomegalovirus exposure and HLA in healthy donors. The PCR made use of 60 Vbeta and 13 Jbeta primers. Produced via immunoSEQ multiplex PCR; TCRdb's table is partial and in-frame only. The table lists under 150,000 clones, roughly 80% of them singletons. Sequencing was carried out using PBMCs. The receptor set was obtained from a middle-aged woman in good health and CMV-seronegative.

CDR3 nucleotides: TGTGCCAGCAGCTTTCTACAGGGGCAGGGTCCTGAAGCTTTCTTT. Protein: CASSFLQGQGPEAFF. This chain joins TRBV11-1 and TRBJ1-1; TRBD1 matches at 7 bases. This CDR3 contains 15 residues. The V segment lost 3 bases and the J segment 6 bases; nucleotides outside the gene matches: 10. Germline V gene lookup returns CDR1 SGHAT and CDR2 FQDESV (reference sequence). The full variable domain, its missing parts supplied by reference TRBV11-1 and TRBJ1-1, is EAEVAQSPRYKITEKSQAVAFWCDPISGHATLYWYRQILGQGPELLVQFQDESVVDDSQLPKDRFSAERLKGVDSTLKIQPAELGDSAMYLCASSFLQGQGPEAFFGQGTRLTVV.

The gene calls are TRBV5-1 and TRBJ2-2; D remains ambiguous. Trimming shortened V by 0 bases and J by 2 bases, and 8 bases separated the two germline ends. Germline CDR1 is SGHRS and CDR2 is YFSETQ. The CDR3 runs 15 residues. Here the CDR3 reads CASSLAGDNTGELFF. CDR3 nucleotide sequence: TGCGCCAGCAGCTTGGCCGGAGATAACACCGGGGAGCTGTTTTTT. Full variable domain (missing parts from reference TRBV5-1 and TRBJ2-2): KAGVTQTPRYLIKTRGQQVTLSCSPISGHRSVSWYQQTPGQGLQFLFEYFSETQRNKGNFPGRFSGRQFSNSRSEMNVSTLELGDSALYLCASSLAGDNTGELFFGEGSRLTVL.

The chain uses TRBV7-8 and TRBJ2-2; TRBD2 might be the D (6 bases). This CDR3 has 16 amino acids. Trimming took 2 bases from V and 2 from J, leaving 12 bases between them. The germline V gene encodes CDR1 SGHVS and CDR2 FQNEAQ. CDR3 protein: CASSLRGGINTGELFF. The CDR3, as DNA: TGTGCCAGCAGCTTAAGGGGCGGGATCAACACCGGGGAGCTGTTTTTT.

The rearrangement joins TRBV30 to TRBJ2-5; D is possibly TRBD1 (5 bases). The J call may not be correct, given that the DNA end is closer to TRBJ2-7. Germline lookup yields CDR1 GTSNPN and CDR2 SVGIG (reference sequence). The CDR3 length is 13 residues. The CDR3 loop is CAWIPGSGYEQYF. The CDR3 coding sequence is TGTGCCTGGATACCAGGGTCCGGGTACGAGCAGTACTTC.

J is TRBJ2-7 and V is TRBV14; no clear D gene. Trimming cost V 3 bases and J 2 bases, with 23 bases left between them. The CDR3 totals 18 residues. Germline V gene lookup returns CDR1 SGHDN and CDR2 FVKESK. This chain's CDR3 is CASSQDPLMGTITYEQYF. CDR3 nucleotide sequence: TGTGCCAGCAGCCAGGATCCCCTTATGGGCACGATAACCTACGAGCAGTACTTC. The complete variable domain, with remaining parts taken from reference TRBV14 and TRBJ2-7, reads EAGVTQFPSHSVIEKGQTVTLRCDPISGHDNLYWYRRVMGKEIKFLLHFVKESKQDESGMPNNRFLAERTGGTYSTLKVQPAELEDSGVYFCASSQDPLMGTITYEQYFGPGTRLTVT.